The 26 T cell receptor beta chains listed next were all sequenced from one sample in a study of OX40 agonist ivuxolimab in advanced cancers. Repertoires were generated with immunoSEQ multiplex PCR, while TCRdb's copy carries only in-frame clones and drops some. The table lists approximately 89,000 clones, around 90% of them singletons. The starting material was CD4+ or CD8+ T cells sorted from blood, obtained in a trial of the OX40 agonist ivuxolimab. Receptor source: an adult with an advanced solid tumor such as melanoma, head and neck, liver or kidney cancer.

This clone was seen a few times. The gene calls are TRBV9 and TRBJ2-7, with 9 nucleotides matching TRBD1. V was pared by 0 bases and J by 1 base, with 8 bases of the junction left unmatched. The germline CDR1 and CDR2 sequences are SGDLS and YYNGEE. This CDR3 is 17 amino acids long. The CDR3 loop is CASSVEPVGTGSYEQYF. The CDR3 DNA sequence: TGTGCCAGCAGCGTAGAGCCAGTAGGGACAGGGTCCTACGAGCAGTACTTC.

V usage is TRBV30 and J usage is TRBJ2-1, with TRBD2 matching 14 bases. This CDR3 contains 14 residues. V shed 8 bases and J 7 bases; nucleotides not matched to a gene: 7. Germline CDR1 is GTSNPN and CDR2 is SVGIG (reference sequence). In DNA form, the CDR3 reads TGTGCCGGAAAGGGACTAGCGGGGGTAAATGAGCAGTTCTTC. Amino acids: CAGKGLAGVNEQFF.

This chain joins TRBV15 and TRBJ2-7; D gene uncertain. Looked up from germline, CDR1 is LNHNV and CDR2 is YYDKDF (reference sequence). V was trimmed by 0 bases and J by 2 bases, leaving 5 bases between them. The CDR3 covers 13 residues. The CDR3 protein is CATSRDQTYEQYF. As DNA, the CDR3 is TGTGCCACCAGCAGAGACCAGACCTACGAGCAGTACTTC. Based on the CDR3 plus reference TRBV15 and TRBJ2-7, the full variable domain is DAMVIQNPRYQVTQFGKPVTLSCSQTLNHNVMYWYQQKSSQAPKLLFHYYDKDFNNEADTPDNFQSRRPNTSFCFLDIRSPGLGDTAMYLCATSRDQTYEQYFGPGTRLTVT.

The genes are TRBV7-2 and TRBJ1-5, with D possibly matching TRBD1 (5 bases). This CDR3 has 15 residues. Germline CDR1 SGHTA, CDR2 FQGNSA. Trimming took off 1 base at V and 6 bases at J, with 13 bases between the two ends. Written as DNA, the CDR3 is TGTGCCAGCAGCTTAGGGATCGGGGGACGTCAGCCCCAGCATTTT. Translating it yields CASSLGIGGRQPQHF.

The chain uses TRBV15 and TRBJ1-3, with D possibly TRBD1 on 5 matching bases. The CDR3 spans 17 residues. From germline, CDR1 is LNHNV and CDR2 YYDKDF (reference sequence). The V and J ends lost 3 bases and 6 bases respectively, with 21 bases between them. The CDR3 DNA follows: TGTGCCACCAGCAGGAGTACTCAGGGCAGGGTCGCAAACACCATATATTTT. As protein: CATSRSTQGRVANTIYF.

The chain recombines TRBV21-1 with TRBJ1-1; TRBD1 reflects the table's D call only, with no check against the DNA. TRBV21-1 is a documented pseudogene. The CDR3 loop spans 15 amino acids. The CDR3 region is CASSASRTVNTEAFF. CDR3 sequence (DNA): TGTGCCAGCAGCGCTTCCCGGACAGTGAACACTGAAGCTTTCTTT.

The chain employs TRBV29-1 and TRBJ2-3; D not resolved. The V end lost 3 bases, the J end lost 6 bases, and 10 bases lay between the germline ends. CDR1 is SQVTM, CDR2 ANQGSEA, per germline. The CDR3 has 12 amino acids. The chain's CDR3 is CSVDASTDTQYF. The CDR3, as DNA: TGCAGCGTTGACGCTAGTACGGATACGCAGTATTTT.

The chain joins TRBV11-2 to TRBJ2-5; no clear D gene. The CDR3 length is 13 residues. The germline CDR1 and CDR2 sequences are SGHAT and FQNNGV. The V end lost 5 bases, the J end lost 2 bases, and 9 bases lay between the germline ends. The CDR3 reads CASSQQRQETQYF. The DNA for the CDR3 is TGTGCCAGCAGCCAGCAACGACAAGAGACCCAGTACTTC.

In DNA, the CDR3 is TGTGCCAGCACCCGGGACTTTAACTATGGCTACACCTTC. This translates into CASTRDFNYGYTF. The chain recombines TRBV7-2 with TRBJ1-2; tentatively, D is TRBD1 (5 bases). Germline V gene lookup returns CDR1 SGHTA and CDR2 FQGNSA. The CDR3 has 13 residues. Trimming stripped 7 bases from V and 1 base from J, with 10 bases between.

The chain joins TRBV5-4 to TRBJ2-3, with a weak D call TRBD1 (6 bases). The CDR3 contains 16 residues. V was trimmed by 1 base and J by 6 bases, leaving 18 bases between them. The germline CDR1 and CDR2 sequences are SGHNT and YYREEE (reference sequence). The CDR3 nucleotides read TGTGCCAGCAGCTTGCCACCAACAGGGAAGACGGATACGCAGTATTTT. Protein product: CASSLPPTGKTDTQYF.

The gene calls are TRBV7-9 and TRBJ2-6; D is possibly TRBD2 (6 bases). V shed 1 base and J shed 3 bases, with 7 bases lying between them. This CDR3 has 15 amino acids. CDR1 is SEHNR, CDR2 FQNEAQ, per germline (reference sequence). CDR3: CASSLDGGGANVLTF. DNA of the CDR3: TGTGCCAGCAGCTTAGACGGGGGTGGGGCCAACGTCCTGACTTTC.

The rearrangement uses TRBV7-2 and TRBJ1-3; 8 nucleotides align to TRBD1. CDR1 is SGHTA and CDR2 is FQGNSA in the germline V gene. The CDR3 spans 16 residues. V shed 5 bases, J shed 2 bases, and the junction held 8 bases outside the gene matches. The CDR3 DNA follows: TGTGCCAGCAGCGGAGTCCCAGGGGGCACTGGAAACACCATATATTTT. Its protein is CASSGVPGGTGNTIYF.

This chain connects TRBV11-2 to TRBJ1-6; TRBD1 matches 7 bases. Looked up from germline, CDR1 is SGHAT and CDR2 is FQNNGV. V was pared by 5 bases and J by 7 bases, with 8 bases of the junction left unmatched. The CDR3 is made up of 15 amino acids. The CDR3 nucleotides are TGTGCCAGCAGCCCGAGACAGGGTGGGAATTCACCCCTCCACTTT. Translating it yields CASSPRQGGNSPLHF.

This chain joins TRBV19 and TRBJ1-2, with 7 bases fitting TRBD1. CDR3 length: 15 amino acids. Per the germline V gene, CDR1 is LNHDA and CDR2 is SQIVND (reference sequence). The V gene end was trimmed by 7 bases and the J gene end by 0 bases; junction bases not matched to a gene: 8. The CDR3 DNA is TGTGCCAGTATCAAGCGACAGGGATCTAACTATGGCTACACCTTC. Amino acid sequence: CASIKRQGSNYGYTF.

The J gene is TRBJ1-1, the V gene TRBV5-1, with D uncertain. Deletions cut 4 bases from V and 4 bases from J, with 11 bases between. The CDR3 has 13 amino acids. The germline V gene has CDR1 SGHRS and CDR2 YFSETQ. CDR3 in DNA: TGCGCCAGCAGCGAACCAGGTCTCACTGAAGCTTTCTTT. This gives the protein CASSEPGLTEAFF.

The chain joins TRBV5-4 to TRBJ2-7; TRBD1 matches at 8 bases. Germline CDR1 reads SGHNT; CDR2 reads YYREEE (reference sequence). There are 15 residues in the CDR3. V was pared by 4 bases and J by 3 bases, with 9 bases of the junction left unmatched. CDR3 nucleotides: TGTGCCAGCAGCCCTGACAGGGGTTCTTACTACGAGCAGTACTTC. It specifies CASSPDRGSYYEQYF.

This clone was picked up one time. V gene TRBV7-9 combines with J gene TRBJ2-3; no clear D gene. In germline, CDR1 is SEHNR, CDR2 FQNEAQ (reference sequence). The CDR3 sequence is 15 residues long. The V and J ends lost 5 bases and 0 bases respectively, with 12 bases between them. The CDR3 sequence: CASSLRSTSTDTQYF. CDR3 bases: TGTGCCAGCAGCCTAAGATCTACGAGCACAGATACGCAGTATTTT.

CDR3 region: CASSLSRGVYTDTQYF. CDR3 coding DNA: TGTGCCAGCAGCTTATCCAGGGGCGTTTACACAGATACGCAGTATTTT. This chain uses TRBV7-9 with TRBJ2-3; D is perhaps TRBD1 (6 bases). V was pared by 2 bases and J by 2 bases, with 14 bases between. Per germline, CDR1 SEHNR and CDR2 FQNEAQ (reference sequence). This CDR3 contains 16 residues.

The chain employs TRBV5-4 and TRBJ1-4, with TRBD1 identical over 9 bases. Trimming removed 4 bases from V and 7 bases from J; junction bases left unmatched: 8. CDR1 and CDR2 from the germline V gene are SGHNT and YYREEE (reference sequence). This CDR3 has 15 residues. CDR3 sequence: CASSPGGTGPEKLFF. CDR3 sequence (DNA): TGTGCCAGCAGCCCGGGCGGGACAGGGCCTGAAAAACTGTTTTTT.

This clone showed up just once. The chain is built from TRBV5-1 and TRBJ1-1; no clear D gene. Germline V gene sequence: CDR1 SGHRS, CDR2 YFSETQ. Trimming cost V 7 bases and J 1 base, with 14 bases left between them. The CDR3 sequence is 14 residues long. The CDR3 DNA reads as TGCGCCAGCCGTAGGTCTACAGAGAACACTGAAGCTTTCTTT. This encodes CASRRSTENTEAFF.

The rearrangement uses TRBV5-1 and TRBJ1-1, with 7 bases matching TRBD1. This CDR3 is built from 15 residues. Germline V gene data show CDR1 as SGHRS and CDR2 as YFSETQ. V was pared by 4 bases and J by 1 base, with 7 bases of the junction left unmatched. CDR3 bases: TGCGCCAGCAGCGCAACAGCAGGGGGGAACACTGAAGCTTTCTTT. As protein: CASSATAGGNTEAFF.

The V gene is TRBV4-1, the J gene TRBJ2-7, with 7 bases aligning to TRBD2. This CDR3 region has 15 residues. The V gene end was trimmed by 0 bases and the J gene end by 2 bases; junction bases not matched to a gene: 4. CDR1 and CDR2 from the germline V gene are MGHRA and YSYEKL. DNA of the CDR3: TGCGCCAGCAGCCAAGACCCCGGGGGGACCTACGAGCAGTACTTC. It codes for CASSQDPGGTYEQYF.

V and J are TRBV7-3 and TRBJ1-2; unclear D gene. This CDR3 comprises 13 residues. Deletions cut 2 bases from V and 3 bases from J, with 7 bases between. CDR1 and CDR2 (germline): SGHTA, FQGTGA. CDR3 nucleotide sequence: TGTGCCAGCAGCTTAGCGGCAGACTATGGCTACACCTTC. Its translation: CASSLAADYGYTF.

This clone was detected only a few times. This chain joins TRBV19 and TRBJ2-7; D may be TRBD1 or TRBD2 (5 bases each). The CDR3 is 12 residues long. The germline V gene has CDR1 LNHDA and CDR2 SQIVND (reference sequence). V gave up 10 bases and J gave up 7 bases, with 17 bases separating them. The CDR3, as DNA: TGTGCCACAAGGGACCCTCTCCGGGAGCAGTACTTC. Encoded protein: CATRDPLREQYF.

The V call is TRBV2, the J call TRBJ2-5; 8 bases align to TRBD2. V shed 3 bases, J shed 0 bases, and the junction held 12 bases outside the gene matches. This CDR3 comprises 18 residues. The V gene's germline CDR1 is SNHLY and CDR2 FYNNEI. DNA for the CDR3: TGTGCCAGCAGTGATCTTGTGTTAGCGGGGTCGTACCAAGAGACCCAGTACTTC. It encodes CASSDLVLAGSYQETQYF.

This clone appeared a single time. The chain is built from TRBV15 and TRBJ2-1; maybe TRBD2 (6 bases). Germline lookup yields CDR1 LNHNV and CDR2 YYDKDF (reference sequence). The ends were cut back, 5 bases at V and 7 bases at J, with 6 bases in the middle. The length of the CDR3 is 11 residues. The DNA for the CDR3 is TGTGCCACCAGCCGGGGGAATGAGCAGTTCTTC. This sequence encodes CATSRGNEQFF.